This T cell receptor beta chain is drawn from a study of regulatory T cells in long-lasting Graves disease. CDR3 regions were amplified by Arm-PCR using iRepertoire HTBI primers to build TCR beta libraries. Using its own MiXCR run on the multiplex PCR reads, TCRdb lists one record per CDR3 protein. The sample yields over 400,000 distinct CDR3 sequences, around 13% seen once. This clonotype came up a few times. The time point: newly diagnosed GD, antithyroid drugs for less than 3 months. Isolated PBMC RNA provided the starting material for the TCR library. The CDR3 totals 17 residues. J was trimmed by 1 base and V by 1 base; bases with no gene match: 9. Germline V gives CDR1 MGHRA, CDR2 YSYEKL. The same specimen was also included in a second study, on T cells in Graves' hyperthyroidism and ophthalmopathy.

Sequencing was performed on peripheral blood mononuclear cells (PBMCs), taken at new diagnosis, from a patient treated with antithyroid drugs. V and J are TRBV4-1 and TRBJ2-7; the match to TRBD2 covers 8 bases. This receptor was taken from a woman between 50 and 59 years old with Graves disease. The CDR3 spells CASSQVLGLAASYEQYF. As DNA, the CDR3 is TGCGCCAGCAGCCAAGTCTTAGGACTAGCTGCGTCCTACGAGCAGTACTTC.